The rows below give T cell receptor beta chains drawn from one sample of a study of T-cell memory formation after mild COVID-19. TCRdb redid the calling of the 5' RACE reads with MiXCR, one entry per CDR3 protein. The sample records about 350,000 distinct CDR3 sequences, roughly 15% being singletons. Sequencing was performed on PBMCs or a T cell subset sorted from them (not recorded which). The receptors shown here come from a man in his late teens or twenties who had mild COVID-19 (a few samples of this study predate the infection). Cell type and time point are not known. Both conserved end residues are part of each CDR3. The D gene is left open where the match is weak. For some rows the clone size is stated as once, few or many, or as a class when expanded; others skip it.

D gene: .
V gene: TRBV6-5
clone size: few
J gene: TRBJ1-4
CDR3 protein: CASRGTGTGKEKLFF
CDR3 DNA: TGTGCCAGCAGAGGTACAGGGACTGGGAAGGAAAAACTGTTTTTT

D gene: TRBD2
V gene: TRBV7-2
clone size: many
J gene: TRBJ2-7
CDR3 protein: CASSFTGGSYEQYF
CDR3 DNA: TGTGCCAGCAGTTTCACGGGGGGTTCCTACGAGCAGTACTTC

D gene: TRBD1
V gene: TRBV7-2
clone size: .
J gene: TRBJ2-5
CDR3 protein: CASSPGPGQGEETQYF
CDR3 DNA: TGTGCCAGCAGCCCGGGCCCCGGACAGGGCGAGGAGACCCAGTACTTC

D gene: .
V gene: TRBV12-3/TRBV12-4
clone size: .
J gene: TRBJ1-2
CDR3 protein: CASSPTWGYDGYTF
CDR3 DNA: TGTGCCAGCAGTCCGACCTGGGGCTATGATGGCTACACCTTC

D gene: .
V gene: TRBV4-1
clone size: few
J gene: TRBJ1-6
CDR3 protein: CASSQDGGQGDSPLHF
CDR3 DNA: TGCGCCAGCAGCCAAGATGGGGGCCAGGGAGATTCACCCCTCCACTTT

D gene: TRBD1
V gene: TRBV7-3
clone size: many
J gene: TRBJ2-5
CDR3 protein: CASSLTGGSETQYF
CDR3 DNA: TGTGCCAGCAGCCTGACAGGGGGCAGTGAGACCCAGTACTTC

D gene: TRBD1
V gene: TRBV6-1
clone size: .
J gene: TRBJ2-2
CDR3 protein: CASRRRQGLSTGELFF
CDR3 DNA: TGTGCCAGCAGACGAAGACAGGGTTTGTCCACCGGGGAGCTGTTTTTT

D gene: .
V gene: TRBV24-1
clone size: .
J gene: TRBJ2-1
CDR3 protein: CATSDLREQFF
CDR3 DNA: TGTGCCACCAGTGATTTACGAGAGCAGTTCTTC

D gene: .
V gene: TRBV28
clone size: few
J gene: TRBJ2-3
CDR3 protein: CASTLSSPGVSDTQYF
CDR3 DNA: TGTGCCAGCACCCTCAGCAGTCCGGGGGTCTCAGATACGCAGTATTTT

D gene: .
V gene: TRBV5-1
clone size: .
J gene: TRBJ2-5
CDR3 protein: CASSNVARGGDQETQYF
CDR3 DNA: TGCGCCAGCAGTAATGTAGCGAGGGGCGGGGACCAAGAGACCCAGTACTTC

D gene: TRBD1
V gene: TRBV6-5
clone size: few
J gene: TRBJ1-3
CDR3 protein: CASSSRTGAGYTIYF
CDR3 DNA: TGTGCCAGCAGTTCTAGGACAGGGGCCGGCTACACCATATATTTT

D gene: TRBD1
V gene: TRBV4-3
clone size: many
J gene: TRBJ1-1
CDR3 protein: CASSPHSGGQGYSNTEAFF
CDR3 DNA: TGCGCCAGCAGCCCACACTCTGGGGGACAGGGGTACTCGAACACTGAAGCTTTCTTT

D gene: .
V gene: TRBV12-3/TRBV12-4
clone size: .
J gene: TRBJ1-4
CDR3 protein: CASSLWGGPNEKLFF
CDR3 DNA: TGTGCCAGCAGTTTGTGGGGAGGTCCTAATGAAAAACTGTTTTTT

D gene: .
V gene: TRBV4-1
clone size: few
J gene: TRBJ2-1
CDR3 protein: CASSQELHEQFF
CDR3 DNA: TGCGCCAGCAGCCAAGAATTGCATGAGCAGTTCTTC

D gene: TRBD2
V gene: TRBV7-2
clone size: few
J gene: TRBJ2-1
CDR3 protein: CASRHPGLESNEQFF
CDR3 DNA: TGTGCCAGCAGGCACCCGGGACTAGAATCCAATGAGCAGTTCTTC

D gene: .
V gene: TRBV7-2
clone size: .
J gene: TRBJ1-1
CDR3 protein: CASSYHPGNTEAFF
CDR3 DNA: TGTGCCAGCAGCTACCACCCAGGGAATACTGAAGCTTTCTTT

D gene: TRBD2
V gene: TRBV12-3/TRBV12-4
clone size: .
J gene: TRBJ2-5
CDR3 protein: CASSLGLGAGGPWSQYF
CDR3 DNA: TGTGCCAGCAGTTTAGGGTTGGGAGCGGGGGGACCTTGGAGCCAGTACTTC

D gene: .
V gene: TRBV7-6
clone size: few
J gene: TRBJ2-1
CDR3 protein: CASSPPGVHEQFF
CDR3 DNA: TGTGCCAGCAGCCCCCCTGGGGTCCATGAGCAGTTCTTC

D gene: .
V gene: TRBV5-1
clone size: many
J gene: TRBJ1-4
CDR3 protein: CASSLGRTNEKLFF
CDR3 DNA: TGCGCCAGCAGCTTAGGCAGGACTAATGAAAAACTGTTTTTT

D gene: TRBD2
V gene: TRBV7-2
clone size: .
J gene: TRBJ2-2
CDR3 protein: CASGKIAGARTGELFF
CDR3 DNA: TGTGCCAGCGGAAAGATAGCGGGGGCCAGGACCGGGGAGCTGTTTTTT

D gene: .
V gene: TRBV5-1
clone size: .
J gene: TRBJ2-5
CDR3 protein: CASSAGETQYF
CDR3 DNA: TGCGCCAGCAGCGCCGGAGAGACCCAGTACTTC

D gene: TRBD1
V gene: TRBV9
clone size: few
J gene: TRBJ1-6
CDR3 protein: CASSDRGVTLHF
CDR3 DNA: TGTGCCAGCAGTGACAGGGGGGTCACCCTCCACTTT